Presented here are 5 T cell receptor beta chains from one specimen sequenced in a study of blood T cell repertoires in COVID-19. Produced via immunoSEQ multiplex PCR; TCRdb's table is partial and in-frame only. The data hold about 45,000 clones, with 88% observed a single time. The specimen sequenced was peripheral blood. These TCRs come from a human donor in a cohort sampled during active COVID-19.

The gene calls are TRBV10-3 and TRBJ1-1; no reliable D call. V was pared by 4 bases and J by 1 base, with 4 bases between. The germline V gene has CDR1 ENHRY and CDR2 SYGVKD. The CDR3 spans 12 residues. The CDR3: CAISGQNTEAFF. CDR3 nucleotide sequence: TGTGCCATCAGTGGACAGAACACTGAAGCTTTCTTT.

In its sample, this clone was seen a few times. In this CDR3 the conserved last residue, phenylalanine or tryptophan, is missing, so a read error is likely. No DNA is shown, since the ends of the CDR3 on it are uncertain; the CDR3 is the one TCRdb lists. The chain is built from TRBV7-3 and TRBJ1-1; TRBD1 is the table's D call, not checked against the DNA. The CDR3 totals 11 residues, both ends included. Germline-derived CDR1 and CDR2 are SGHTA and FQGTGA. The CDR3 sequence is CASSLSGRRRI.

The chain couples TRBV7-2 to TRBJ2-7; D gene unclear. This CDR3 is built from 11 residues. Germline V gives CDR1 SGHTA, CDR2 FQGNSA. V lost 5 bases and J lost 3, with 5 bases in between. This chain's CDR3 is CASSPLYEQYF. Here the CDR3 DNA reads TGTGCCAGCAGCCCTCTCTACGAGCAGTACTTC.

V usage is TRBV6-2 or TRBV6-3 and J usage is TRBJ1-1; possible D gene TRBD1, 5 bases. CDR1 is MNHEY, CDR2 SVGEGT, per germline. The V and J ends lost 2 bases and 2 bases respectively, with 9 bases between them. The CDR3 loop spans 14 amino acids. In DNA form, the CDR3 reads TGTGCCAGCAGTTACCAGGGTAGTAACACTGAAGCTTTCTTT. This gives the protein CASSYQGSNTEAFF.

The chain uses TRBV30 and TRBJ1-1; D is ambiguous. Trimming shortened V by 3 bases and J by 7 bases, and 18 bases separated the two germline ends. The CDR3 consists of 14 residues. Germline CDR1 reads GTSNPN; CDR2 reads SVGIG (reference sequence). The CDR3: CAWRLVGGSLEAFF. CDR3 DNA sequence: TGTGCCTGGAGGTTGGTAGGAGGATCCCTTGAAGCTTTCTTT.